This note documents a single T cell receptor beta chain sequence. The data are from a study of blood T cell repertoires in COVID-19. Across the whole study: Specimens from acute and convalescent COVID-19 originated in the United States, Italy and Spain. Nucleic acid was either cDNA or gDNA, and it came from T cells, B-cell-depleted T cells, or PBMCs.

V shed 1 base and J 0 bases; nucleotides not matched to a gene: 0. Germline-derived CDR1 and CDR2 are SNHLY and FYNNEI. The CDR3 is made up of 16 amino acids. In the source study's methods: Reference gene primers were amplified, and this amplification served to estimate nucleated cell counts. Only in-frame clones appear in the TCRdb table, and some are missing; sequencing was by immunoSEQ multiplex PCR. Clone size and the V and J calls come from that table; the DNA yielded D and trimming. The sample has about 150,000 clones; approximately 80% are singletons. This clonotype was obtained from a woman aged 55-69 years with acute or convalescent COVID-19. The rearrangement links TRBV2 to TRBJ2-2, with 9 bases that match TRBD1. Specimen: peripheral blood. The CDR3 coding sequence is TGTGCCAGCAGTGAAGGGGACAGGGCGAACACCGGGGAGCTGTTTTTT. It yields the protein CASSEGDRANTGELFF.